This T cell receptor (beta chain) comes out of a study of tumor and adjacent non-tumor tissue in lung cancer. The template was RNA from unsorted bulk tissue. Regarding this clonotype: The junction departs from germline at one end; a sequencing error may be responsible.

Germline V gene data show CDR1 as SGHAT and CDR2 as FQDESV (reference sequence). CDR3 length equals 21 residues. A modified ARM-PCR protocol with three rounds of nested PCR amplified TCRbeta. MiXCR, run by TCRdb on the multiplex PCR reads, gives a single entry per CDR3 protein. The sample has about 200,000 distinct CDR3 sequences, roughly 70% seen once. Sequencing was carried out using lung tumor tissue. The clonotype comes from a man in his 60s with non-small cell lung cancer. J is TRBJ2-1 and V is TRBV11-1; possible D gene TRBD1, 5 bases. CDR3 sequence: CASSLAWGRVLSRTSYNVQFF. Here the CDR3 DNA reads TGTGCCAGCAGCTTAGCTTGGGGCAGGGTGCTTAGTCGAACCTCCTACAATGTGCAGTTCTTC.